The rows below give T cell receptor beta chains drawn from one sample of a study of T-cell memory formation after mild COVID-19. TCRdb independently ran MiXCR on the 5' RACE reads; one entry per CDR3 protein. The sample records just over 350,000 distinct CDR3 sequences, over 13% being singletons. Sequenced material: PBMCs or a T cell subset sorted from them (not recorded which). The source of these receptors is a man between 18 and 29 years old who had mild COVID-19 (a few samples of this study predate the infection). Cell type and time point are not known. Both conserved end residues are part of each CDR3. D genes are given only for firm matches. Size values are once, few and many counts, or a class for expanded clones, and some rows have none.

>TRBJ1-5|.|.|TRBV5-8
TGTGCCAGCAGCCTCCGTGGTGTAATATATAGCAATCAGCCCCAGCATTTT
CASSLRGVIYSNQPQHF
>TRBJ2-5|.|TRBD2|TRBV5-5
TGTGCCAGCAGCCCCCCCCTAGGAGGGACTAGGGCCCAAGAGACCCAGTACTTC
CASSPPLGGTRAQETQYF
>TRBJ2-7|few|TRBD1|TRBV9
TGTGCCAGCAGCGGCCAGGGGGTGCGGGACGAGCAGTACTTC
CASSGQGVRDEQYF
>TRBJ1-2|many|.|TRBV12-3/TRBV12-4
TGTGCCAGCAGCCATTTTCCCGGTGGCTACACCTTC
CASSHFPGGYTF
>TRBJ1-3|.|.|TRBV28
TGTGCCAGCAGTCGGGGGGGCGCAGCAGGAAACACCATATATTTT
CASSRGGAAGNTIYF
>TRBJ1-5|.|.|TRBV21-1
TGTGCCAGCGACCGGGACAGGGGAGCTCAGCCCCAGCATTTT
CASDRDRGAQPQHF
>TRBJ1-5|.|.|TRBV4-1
TGCGCCAGCAGCCAACCAGGGGTACAGCCCCAGCATTTT
CASSQPGVQPQHF
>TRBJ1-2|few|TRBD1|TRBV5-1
TGCGCCAGCAGCTTGTCAGCGGCAGGGGGTTTCGGCCGTGGCTACACCTTC
CASSLSAAGGFGRGYTF
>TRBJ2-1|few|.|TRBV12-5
TGTGCTAGTGGTTTGACCCCAGAAAGCCGGGAGCAGTTCTTC
CASGLTPESREQFF
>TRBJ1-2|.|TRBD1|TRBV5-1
TGCGCCAGCAGCCCGTGGGACAGGTCGTATGGCTACACCTTC
CASSPWDRSYGYTF
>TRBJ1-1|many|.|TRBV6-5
TGTGCCAGCAGTTTTCGGTCGAACACTGAAGCTTTCTTT
CASSFRSNTEAFF
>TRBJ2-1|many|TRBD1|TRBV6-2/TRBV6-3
TGTGCCATCACACGGGACAGCAACAATGAGCAGTTCTTC
CAITRDSNNEQFF
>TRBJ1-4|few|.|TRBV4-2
TGTGCCAGCAGCCAAGCTGAAGGCGTCAATGAAAAACTGTTTTTT
CASSQAEGVNEKLFF
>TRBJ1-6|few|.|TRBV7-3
TGTGCCAGCAGTTCGACAGGCTGGGGTAATTCACCCCTCCACTTT
CASSSTGWGNSPLHF
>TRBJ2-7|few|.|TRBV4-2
TGTGCCAGCAGCCAAGGATGGGAAACTAGTGGGCCGGGGGAGCAGTACTTC
CASSQGWETSGPGEQYF
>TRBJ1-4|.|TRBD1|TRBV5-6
TGTCCCAGCAGCGCTCCTCAGACAGGGGATGAAAAACTGTTTTTT
CPSSAPQTGDEKLFF
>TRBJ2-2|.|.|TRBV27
TGTGCCAGCAGTCACCTGGACTACCCGAAGGACACCGGGGAGCTGTTTTTT
CASSHLDYPKDTGELFF
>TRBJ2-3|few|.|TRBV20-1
TGCAGTGCACTGAGAAGGGCCCCGAATACGCAGTATTTT
CSALRRAPNTQYF
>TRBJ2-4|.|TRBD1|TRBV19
TGTGCCAGTAGTACCTTCGGACAGGCCATGATGAAAAACATTCAGTACTTC
CASSTFGQAMMKNIQYF
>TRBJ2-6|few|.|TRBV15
TGTGCCACCAGCAGAGATGAGGCAGGGGCTGGGGCCAACGTCCTGACTTTC
CATSRDEAGAGANVLTF
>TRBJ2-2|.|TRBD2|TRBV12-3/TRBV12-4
TGTGCCAGCAGTCCACTGGGGTTAGCGGGGGGGACCGGGGAGCTGTTTTTT
CASSPLGLAGGTGELFF
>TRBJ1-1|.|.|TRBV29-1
TGCAGCGCCAGGCGGCCCACTGAAGCTTTCTTT
CSARRPTEAFF